The 13 T cell receptor beta chains listed next were all sequenced from one sample in a study of graft-versus-host responses after intestinal transplantation. Method: immunoSEQ multiplex PCR; TCRdb's copy keeps in-frame clones and lacks some. The table shows roughly 15,000 clones, with more than 65% occurring only once. Intraepithelial and lamina propria lymphocytes were isolated from graft specimens. The sample consisted of ileum tissue, taken just under 28 days after intestinal transplant. These TCRs come from a human patient who received an intestinal transplant, so some T cells may come from the graft donor.

The DNA for the CDR3 is TGCGCCAGCAGTGAGTCACTTGAGGGAACGCAGTATTTT. Protein sequence: CASSESLEGTQYF. The chain recombines TRBV10-2 with TRBJ2-3; a possible D gene is TRBD2 (5 bases). The V and J ends lost 0 bases and 9 bases respectively, with 10 bases between them. The CDR3 loop spans 13 amino acids. CDR1 and CDR2 from the germline V gene are WSHSY and SAAADI.

This rearrangement joins TRBV28 to TRBJ1-3, with TRBD1 matching over 10 bases. This CDR3 region has 20 residues. V was clipped by 6 bases and J by 0 bases; unmatched bases: 17. From germline, CDR1 is MDHEN and CDR2 SYDVKM. Here the CDR3 DNA reads TGTGCCAGCAGCCCACCGTCCCGGGACAGGGGAATTTACTCTGGAAACACCATATATTTT. The encoded protein is CASSPPSRDRGIYSGNTIYF.

V is TRBV30 and J is TRBJ2-7, with 8 bases aligning to TRBD1. Germline CDR1 and CDR2: GTSNPN and SVGIG (reference sequence). V lost 4 bases to trimming and J lost 7 bases; unmatched junction nucleotides: 9. The CDR3 loop spans 13 amino acids. CDR3 sequence reads: CAWKGQVIGEQYV. In DNA, the CDR3 is TGTGCCTGGAAGGGACAGGTTATAGGGGAGCAGTACGTC.

The chain is built from TRBV7-9 and TRBJ1-5, with D possibly TRBD1 on 5 matching bases. CDR1 and CDR2 (germline): SEHNR, FQNEAQ (reference sequence). This CDR3 has 15 amino acids. The ends were cut back, 5 bases at V and 2 bases at J, with 13 bases in the middle. CDR3 bases: TGTGCCAGCAGCCACGACAGAGTTGGCAATCAGCCCCAGCATTTT. As protein: CASSHDRVGNQPQHF.

This clone was seen a few times. The chain uses TRBV2 and TRBJ1-6, with D perhaps matching TRBD1 (5 bases). Germline values: CDR1 SNHLY, CDR2 FYNNEI. This CDR3 has 14 residues. V dropped 4 bases and J dropped 11 bases, with 15 bases sitting between them. This chain's CDR3 is CASSGRGTITPLHF. The CDR3 DNA reads TGTGCCAGCAGTGGGAGGGGTACGATTACACCCCTCCACTTT.

The chain couples TRBV18 to TRBJ1-1; D not resolved. The CDR3 spans 17 residues. The ends were cut back, 3 bases at V and 6 bases at J, with 23 bases in the middle. Per the germline V gene, CDR1 is KGHSH and CDR2 is LQKENI. CDR3 loop: CASSPAQVPTGNAEAFF. The CDR3 DNA follows: TGTGCCAGCTCACCGGCGCAGGTCCCGACGGGGAATGCTGAAGCTTTCTTT.

The J gene is TRBJ2-2, the V gene TRBV15; D is ambiguous. The ends were cut back, 0 bases at V and 6 bases at J, with 5 bases in the middle. The germline CDR1 and CDR2 sequences are LNHNV and YYDKDF (reference sequence). This CDR3 has 13 amino acids. The CDR3 is CATSRDYAGELFF. In nucleotides, the CDR3 is TGTGCCACCAGCAGAGATTATGCCGGGGAGCTGTTTTTT.

In this sample, this clone turned up a few times. One junction end disagrees with the germline gene, perhaps due to a read error. V and J are TRBV7-7 and TRBJ1-3; D is ambiguous. Germline V lookup: CDR1 SSHAT, CDR2 FNYEAQ (reference sequence). The CDR3 sequence is 17 residues long. This CDR3 reads CASSPHAGFGTGNTIYF. The CDR3 coding sequence is TGTGCTAGCAGTCCACATGCCGGGTTCGGAACTGGAAACACCATATATTTT. Full variable domain (missing parts from reference TRBV7-7 and TRBJ1-3): GAGVSQSPRYKVTKRGQDVTLRCDPISSHATLYWYQQALGQGPEFLTYFNYEAQPDKSGLPSDRFSAERPEGSISTLTIQRTEQRDSAMYRCASSPHAGFGTGNTIYFGEGSWLTVV.

The rearrangement joins TRBV5-4 to TRBJ2-7; 8 positions agree with TRBD2. Germline V CDR1 and CDR2: SGHNT, YYREEE (reference sequence). The CDR3 totals 14 residues. V lost 3 bases to trimming and J lost 0 bases; unmatched junction nucleotides: 2. The CDR3 region is CASSWGLGSYEQYF. The CDR3 region has the DNA TGTGCCAGCAGCTGGGGACTAGGCTCCTACGAGCAGTACTTC. Based on the CDR3 plus reference TRBV5-4 and TRBJ2-7, the full variable domain is ETGVTQSPTHLIKTRGQQVTLRCSSQSGHNTVSWYQQALGQGPQFIFQYYREEENGRGNFPPRFSGLQFPNYSSELNVNALELDDSALYLCASSWGLGSYEQYFGPGTRLTVT.

V is TRBV4-1 and J is TRBJ1-1, with TRBD1 matching 8 bases. The germline CDR1 and CDR2 sequences are MGHRA and YSYEKL. The J segment lost 3 bases and the V segment lost 3 bases, leaving 15 bases of the junction unmatched. This CDR3 has 18 amino acids. The CDR3 DNA sequence: TGCGCCAGCAGCCACGCCAAGGGGACAGGTTTTTTAGACACTGAAGCTTTCTTT. This gives the protein CASSHAKGTGFLDTEAFF.

This chain joins TRBV13 and TRBJ2-2; D is undetermined. The V and J ends lost 5 bases and 2 bases respectively, with 6 bases between them. CDR3 length equals 13 residues. Germline V gene lookup returns CDR1 PRHDT and CDR2 FYEKMQ (reference sequence). CDR3 DNA sequence: TGTGCCAGCAGCCTCCTTAACACCGGGGAGCTGTTTTTT. Its protein is CASSLLNTGELFF.

The chain is built from TRBV25-1 and TRBJ1-3, with no clear D. The V gene lost 0 bases and the J gene lost 4 bases, with 13 bases spanning the gap. Per germline, CDR1 MGHDK and CDR2 SYGVNS. CDR3 length equals 16 residues. CDR3 nucleotides: TGTGCCAGCAGTGAATATCCCGATGCGGGAGGAAACACCATATATTTT. This sequence encodes CASSEYPDAGGNTIYF.

This clone was found once. The CDR3, as DNA: TGCGCCAGCAGCTTGGGGTCTAGCGGGGGGCAGGCAGATACGCAGTATTTT. This sequence encodes CASSLGSSGGQADTQYF. This chain links TRBV5-1 with TRBJ2-3, with 11 bases identical to TRBD2. V shed 0 bases, J shed 4 bases, and the junction held 7 bases outside the gene matches. Per germline, CDR1 SGHRS and CDR2 YFSETQ. There are 17 residues in the CDR3. The variable domain in full, with the rest retrieved from reference TRBV5-1 and TRBJ2-3, is KAGVTQTPRYLIKTRGQQVTLSCSPISGHRSVSWYQQTPGQGLQFLFEYFSETQRNKGNFPGRFSGRQFSNSRSEMNVSTLELGDSALYLCASSLGSSGGQADTQYFGPGTRLTVL.